A single sample is the source of the 3 T cell receptor beta chains below, sequenced in a study of cytomegalovirus exposure and HLA in healthy donors. The PCR made use of 60 Vbeta and 13 Jbeta primers. Sequenced by immunoSEQ multiplex PCR; TCRdb stores in-frame clones only, minus some. The sample has 140,000 to 150,000 clones. The sample comprised PBMCs. The receptors originated from a male donor in good health and CMV-seronegative.

The V and J genes are TRBV18 and TRBJ1-1; TRBD1 is a possible D gene (6 bases). Germline-derived CDR1 and CDR2 are KGHSH and LQKENI. V was cut by 4 bases and J by 9 bases, with 21 bases left in between. This CDR3 is 15 amino acids long. The chain's CDR3 is CASSHLEPPGTKAFF. DNA for the CDR3: TGTGCCAGCTCACATCTTGAACCCCCCGGGACAAAAGCTTTCTTT. Drawing the rest from reference TRBV18 and TRBJ1-1, the complete variable domain is NAGVMQNPRHLVRRRGQEARLRCSPMKGHSHVYWYRQLPEEGLKFMVYLQKENIIDESGMPKERFSAEFPKEGPSILRIQQVVRGDSAAYFCASSHLEPPGTKAFFGQGTRLTVV.

The genes are TRBV19 and TRBJ1-6; a weak D match, TRBD1 (6 bases). Germline assignment: CDR1 LNHDA and CDR2 SQIVND (reference sequence). Between the trimmed V and J ends, which lost 9 bases and 5 bases, there was a span of 23 bases. The CDR3 has 17 residues. Written as DNA, the CDR3 is TGTGCCAGCACTCTACGGCGGACAGCCACGCATAATTCACCCCTCCACTTT. It codes for CASTLRRTATHNSPLHF.

For the CDR3, the DNA is TGTGCCAGCTCACCCGACAGGGCGAGCTCCTACGAGCAGTACTTC. Translation: CASSPDRASSYEQYF. The chain has TRBV18 and TRBJ2-7; 7 nucleotides match TRBD1. V gave up 3 bases and J gave up 0 bases; unmatched junction bases: 5. The CDR3 loop spans 15 amino acids. From germline, CDR1 is KGHSH and CDR2 LQKENI.